This TCR beta chain came from a study of technical replicates of blood from four donors. The length of the CDR3 is 13 residues. V shed 5 bases and J 5 bases; nucleotides not matched to a gene: 4. Germline V gives CDR1 SGHNT, CDR2 YYREEE (reference sequence). Only in-frame clones appear in the TCRdb table, and some are missing; sequencing was by immunoSEQ multiplex PCR. The table lists some 71,000 clones, approximately 97% of them singletons. The TCR originated in a human donor in good health. V usage is TRBV5-4 and J usage is TRBJ1-5; TRBD1 matches 7 bases. What was sequenced was T cells isolated from PBMCs. CDR3 in DNA: TGTGCCAGCAGAAGGGGGCCCGATCAGCCCCAGCATTTT. Translated: CASRRGPDQPQHF.